Listed below are T cell receptor beta chains from one sample, sequenced in a study of response to subunit inactivated influenza vaccine. TCRdb called the RT-PCR reads again in MiXCR, with one record for every CDR3 protein. Of more than 700,000 distinct CDR3 sequences in the sample, roughly 20% are singletons; the top ten hold 10%. The material sequenced was PBMCs from blood, taken about 5 days after vaccination. Receptor source: a man in his forties or fifties who received an inactivated influenza vaccine. The CDR3 runs from the conserved cysteine through the conserved F or W. A D gene is named only where the DNA matches it firmly. For some rows the clone size is stated as once, few or many, or as a class when expanded; others skip it.

J gene: TRBJ1-1; D gene: -; V gene: TRBV7-8; clone size: few; CDR3 protein: CASSSGRSLEAFF; CDR3 DNA: TGTGCCAGCAGCTCCGGGAGATCCCTTGAAGCTTTCTTT
J gene: TRBJ2-1; D gene: -; V gene: TRBV14; clone size: -; CDR3 protein: CASSQDLGSTLNEQFF; CDR3 DNA: TGTGCCAGCAGCCAAGATCTAGGTTCGACCCTCAATGAGCAGTTCTTC
J gene: TRBJ1-2; D gene: TRBD1; V gene: TRBV20-1; clone size: few; CDR3 protein: CRAAAGGANYGYTF; CDR3 DNA: TGCAGAGCCGCTGCAGGGGGCGCAAACTATGGCTACACCTTC
J gene: TRBJ2-7; D gene: -; V gene: TRBV12-3/TRBV12-4; clone size: few; CDR3 protein: CASSPTPWDEQYF; CDR3 DNA: TGTGCCAGCAGTCCTACCCCTTGGGACGAGCAGTACTTC
J gene: TRBJ1-5; D gene: -; V gene: TRBV6-2/TRBV6-3; clone size: -; CDR3 protein: CASSYGPRQPQHF; CDR3 DNA: TGTGCCAGCAGTTACGGACCGCGCCAGCCCCAGCATTTT
J gene: TRBJ1-2; D gene: TRBD1; V gene: TRBV5-6; clone size: -; CDR3 protein: CASSLLGDSYGYTF; CDR3 DNA: TGTGCCAGCAGCTTGCTAGGGGACAGCTATGGCTACACCTTC
J gene: TRBJ2-7; D gene: TRBD1; V gene: TRBV9; clone size: few; CDR3 protein: CASSATGTGVYEQYF; CDR3 DNA: TGTGCCAGCAGCGCAACAGGGACAGGGGTCTACGAGCAGTACTTC
J gene: TRBJ1-1; D gene: -; V gene: TRBV11-2; clone size: -; CDR3 protein: CASSLVLGPEAFF; CDR3 DNA: TGTGCCAGCAGCTTAGTGCTAGGGCCTGAAGCTTTCTTT
J gene: TRBJ2-5; D gene: TRBD2; V gene: TRBV20-1; clone size: few; CDR3 protein: CSAGLGGGETQYF; CDR3 DNA: TGCAGTGCGGGACTAGGGGGTGGTGAGACCCAGTACTTC
J gene: TRBJ2-2; D gene: -; V gene: TRBV20-1; clone size: few; CDR3 protein: CSALGSANTGELFF; CDR3 DNA: TGCAGTGCTTTGGGGTCTGCGAACACCGGGGAGCTGTTTTTT
J gene: TRBJ2-5; D gene: -; V gene: TRBV7-8; clone size: many; CDR3 protein: CASSSGLEETQYF; CDR3 DNA: TGTGCCAGCAGCTCGGGACTCGAAGAGACCCAGTACTTC
J gene: TRBJ2-3; D gene: -; V gene: TRBV7-6; clone size: -; CDR3 protein: CASSLDGVVADTQYF; CDR3 DNA: TGTGCCAGCAGTTTGGACGGGGTGGTGGCTGATACGCAGTATTTT
J gene: TRBJ2-7; D gene: -; V gene: TRBV7-2; clone size: -; CDR3 protein: CASSRPGGGFHEQYF; CDR3 DNA: TGTGCCAGCAGTAGACCGGGGGGCGGGTTCCACGAGCAGTACTTC
J gene: TRBJ1-2; D gene: -; V gene: TRBV10-3; clone size: many; CDR3 protein: CAISGTRDSYGYTF; CDR3 DNA: TGTGCCATCAGCGGGACCCGGGACTCGTATGGCTACACCTTC
J gene: TRBJ1-4; D gene: -; V gene: TRBV19; clone size: -; CDR3 protein: CASKRLGSTNEKLFF; CDR3 DNA: TGTGCCAGTAAGAGGCTGGGTTCAACTAATGAAAAACTGTTTTTT
J gene: TRBJ2-3; D gene: -; V gene: TRBV15; clone size: few; CDR3 protein: CATSRDQDTQYF; CDR3 DNA: TGTGCCACCAGCAGAGATCAGGATACGCAGTATTTT
J gene: TRBJ2-7; D gene: TRBD2; V gene: TRBV10-3; clone size: few; CDR3 protein: CAISERGRSYEQYF; CDR3 DNA: TGTGCCATCAGTGAACGCGGGAGGTCCTACGAGCAGTACTTC
J gene: TRBJ2-1; D gene: -; V gene: TRBV20-1; clone size: -; CDR3 protein: CRIGSGTYNEQFF; CDR3 DNA: TGCAGAATAGGATCCGGGACCTACAATGAGCAGTTCTTC
J gene: TRBJ2-3; D gene: TRBD1; V gene: TRBV7-8; clone size: many; CDR3 protein: CASSRDRNTDTQYF; CDR3 DNA: TGTGCCAGCAGTCGGGACAGGAACACAGATACGCAGTATTTT
J gene: TRBJ2-7; D gene: -; V gene: TRBV6-1; clone size: few; CDR3 protein: CASLDQASLKQYF; CDR3 DNA: TGTGCCAGTCTCGACCAGGCCTCCCTCAAGCAGTACTTC
J gene: TRBJ2-1; D gene: -; V gene: TRBV5-1; clone size: -; CDR3 protein: CAWRRVLGDNEQFF; CDR3 DNA: TGCGCCTGGAGGCGCGTCCTAGGGGACAATGAGCAGTTCTTC
J gene: TRBJ1-1; D gene: -; V gene: TRBV4-2; clone size: few; CDR3 protein: CASSQDRKGWWTEAFF; CDR3 DNA: TGTGCCAGCAGCCAAGATCGGAAAGGCTGGTGGACTGAAGCTTTCTTT
J gene: TRBJ2-3; D gene: TRBD2; V gene: TRBV10-3; clone size: -; CDR3 protein: CAAGTSGRATDTQYF; CDR3 DNA: TGTGCCGCCGGGACTAGCGGGAGGGCCACAGATACGCAGTATTTT
J gene: TRBJ2-5; D gene: -; V gene: TRBV7-2; clone size: -; CDR3 protein: CASSLGRDVGTQYF; CDR3 DNA: TGTGCCAGCAGCTTAGGGAGGGACGTTGGGACCCAGTACTTC
J gene: TRBJ2-5; D gene: TRBD1; V gene: TRBV20-1; clone size: once; CDR3 protein: CSASWDRGYQETQYF; CDR3 DNA: TGCAGTGCTAGTTGGGACAGGGGGTACCAAGAGACCCAGTACTTC
J gene: TRBJ2-1; D gene: TRBD1; V gene: TRBV6-2/TRBV6-3; clone size: -; CDR3 protein: CASRRQGMSSYNEQFF; CDR3 DNA: TGTGCCAGCCGGCGACAGGGCATGAGCTCCTACAATGAGCAGTTCTTC
J gene: TRBJ2-3; D gene: TRBD2; V gene: TRBV28; clone size: few; CDR3 protein: CASSIGDARGGRADTQYF; CDR3 DNA: TGTGCCAGCAGTATCGGGGACGCCCGGGGGGGCCGGGCAGATACGCAGTATTTT
J gene: TRBJ2-1; D gene: -; V gene: TRBV5-1; clone size: -; CDR3 protein: CARTQDGTYYNEQFF; CDR3 DNA: TGCGCCAGGACCCAGGATGGGACATATTACAATGAGCAGTTCTTC
J gene: TRBJ2-1; D gene: -; V gene: TRBV5-1; clone size: many; CDR3 protein: CASSLGDSMDYNEQFF; CDR3 DNA: TGCGCCAGCAGCTTGGGCGACAGCATGGACTACAATGAGCAGTTCTTC
J gene: TRBJ1-3; D gene: -; V gene: TRBV15; clone size: -; CDR3 protein: CATSLRRGSGNTIYF; CDR3 DNA: TGTGCCACCAGCCTGAGGCGGGGGTCTGGAAACACCATATATTTT
J gene: TRBJ2-5; D gene: -; V gene: TRBV4-3; clone size: -; CDR3 protein: CASSHRRGGPMGTQYF; CDR3 DNA: TGCGCCAGCAGCCATCGAAGGGGGGGGCCGATGGGGACCCAGTACTTC
J gene: TRBJ2-3; D gene: -; V gene: TRBV5-6; clone size: few; CDR3 protein: CASSSRGSRVYF; CDR3 DNA: TGTGCCAGCAGCTCGAGGGGTAGTCGGGTTTATTTT
J gene: TRBJ2-2; D gene: -; V gene: TRBV28; clone size: -; CDR3 protein: CASSKSGELFF; CDR3 DNA: TGTGCCAGCAGTAAATCAGGGGAGCTGTTTTTT
J gene: TRBJ2-1; D gene: -; V gene: TRBV5-1; clone size: many; CDR3 protein: CASSLGGQTYNEQFF; CDR3 DNA: TGTGCCAGCAGTTTAGGTGGTCAGACCTACAATGAGCAGTTCTTC
J gene: TRBJ2-3; D gene: TRBD2; V gene: TRBV29-1; clone size: many; CDR3 protein: CSAELAGVTDTQYF; CDR3 DNA: TGCAGCGCCGAACTAGCGGGAGTTACAGATACGCAGTATTTT
J gene: TRBJ2-2; D gene: -; V gene: TRBV7-2; clone size: -; CDR3 protein: CASSLGTAGRPTGELFF; CDR3 DNA: TGTGCCAGCAGCTTAGGGACAGCGGGGCGACCCACCGGGGAGCTGTTTTTT
J gene: TRBJ2-7; D gene: TRBD1; V gene: TRBV5-5; clone size: few; CDR3 protein: CASSLGNGQGSYEQYF; CDR3 DNA: TGTGCCAGCAGCCTGGGTAACGGACAGGGGTCCTACGAGCAGTACTTC
J gene: TRBJ2-2; D gene: TRBD1; V gene: TRBV10-1; clone size: -; CDR3 protein: CASSESYGAGGSGELFF; CDR3 DNA: TGCGCCAGCAGTGAGTCCTATGGGGCAGGGGGCTCCGGGGAGCTGTTTTTT
J gene: TRBJ1-1; D gene: -; V gene: TRBV20-1; clone size: few; CDR3 protein: CSARIIGSQSRMNTEAFF; CDR3 DNA: TGCAGTGCTAGAATAATCGGAAGTCAATCACGAATGAACACTGAAGCTTTCTTT
J gene: TRBJ1-2; D gene: -; V gene: TRBV7-2; clone size: few; CDR3 protein: CACTGISNYGYTF; CDR3 DNA: TGTGCCTGCACCGGGATATCTAACTATGGCTACACCTTC
J gene: TRBJ2-1; D gene: -; V gene: TRBV5-6; clone size: few; CDR3 protein: CASSLEWGPSYNEQFF; CDR3 DNA: TGTGCCAGCAGCTTGGAATGGGGGCCCTCCTACAATGAGCAGTTCTTC
J gene: TRBJ1-1; D gene: TRBD1; V gene: TRBV7-2; clone size: few; CDR3 protein: CASSLARRQGEAFF; CDR3 DNA: TGTGCCAGCAGCTTAGCGCGTCGTCAGGGGGAGGCTTTCTTT
J gene: TRBJ2-5; D gene: TRBD1; V gene: TRBV6-1; clone size: -; CDR3 protein: CASKIGQGRFETQYF; CDR3 DNA: TGTGCCAGCAAAATAGGACAGGGAAGGTTCGAGACCCAGTACTTC
J gene: TRBJ2-1; D gene: TRBD1; V gene: TRBV11-2; clone size: few; CDR3 protein: CASSGGQGAHNEQFF; CDR3 DNA: TGTGCCAGCAGCGGAGGACAGGGAGCTCACAATGAGCAGTTCTTC
J gene: TRBJ2-3; D gene: TRBD1; V gene: TRBV6-1; clone size: -; CDR3 protein: CASRQGASTDTQYF; CDR3 DNA: TGTGCCAGCAGACAGGGGGCTAGCACAGATACGCAGTATTTT
J gene: TRBJ2-7; D gene: -; V gene: TRBV7-2; clone size: few; CDR3 protein: CASSLDPGRYEQYF; CDR3 DNA: TGTGCCAGCAGCTTAGACCCGGGGAGGTACGAGCAGTACTTC
J gene: TRBJ2-5; D gene: TRBD2; V gene: TRBV6-2/TRBV6-3; clone size: few; CDR3 protein: CASTPLGTSGQETQYF; CDR3 DNA: TGTGCCAGCACCCCCCTAGGGACTAGCGGACAAGAGACCCAGTACTTC
J gene: TRBJ2-7; D gene: TRBD1; V gene: TRBV10-3; clone size: few; CDR3 protein: CAISRYRGQSYEQYF; CDR3 DNA: TGTGCCATCAGTCGTTACAGGGGGCAATCCTACGAGCAGTACTTC
J gene: TRBJ2-5; D gene: -; V gene: TRBV11-2; clone size: -; CDR3 protein: CASSLYVSVTRQETQYF; CDR3 DNA: TGTGCCAGCAGCTTATATGTTTCGGTCACACGACAAGAGACCCAGTACTTC
J gene: TRBJ1-2; D gene: -; V gene: TRBV5-4; clone size: few; CDR3 protein: CASSFRGLNYGYTF; CDR3 DNA: TGTGCCAGCAGCTTCCGGGGACTTAACTATGGCTACACCTTC
J gene: TRBJ1-2; D gene: TRBD1; V gene: TRBV5-1; clone size: -; CDR3 protein: CASSSGQGVGTGYTF; CDR3 DNA: TGCGCCAGCAGCTCGGGACAGGGGGTCGGCACTGGCTACACCTTC
J gene: TRBJ1-5; D gene: TRBD1; V gene: TRBV20-1; clone size: many; CDR3 protein: CSATGTVNQPQHF; CDR3 DNA: TGCAGTGCTACCGGGACAGTTAATCAGCCCCAGCATTTT
J gene: TRBJ2-7; D gene: TRBD2; V gene: TRBV29-1; clone size: few; CDR3 protein: CSVLSGRASEQYF; CDR3 DNA: TGCAGCGTCCTTAGCGGGAGGGCCAGCGAGCAGTACTTC